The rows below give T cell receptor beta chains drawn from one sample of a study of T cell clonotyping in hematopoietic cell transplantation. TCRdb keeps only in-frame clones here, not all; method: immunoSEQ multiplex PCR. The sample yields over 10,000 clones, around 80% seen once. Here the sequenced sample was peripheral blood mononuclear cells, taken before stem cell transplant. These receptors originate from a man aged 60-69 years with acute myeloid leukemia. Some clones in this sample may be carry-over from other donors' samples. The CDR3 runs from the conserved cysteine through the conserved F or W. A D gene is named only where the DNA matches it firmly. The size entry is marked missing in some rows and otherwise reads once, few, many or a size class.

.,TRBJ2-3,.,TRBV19,TGTGCCAGTAGTTCGGAGGGGGGCGTGGGCCCCACAGATACGCAGTATTTT,CASSSEGGVGPTDTQYF
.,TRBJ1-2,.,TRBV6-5,TGTGCCAGCACCCTAAGCTCTGCAGCTCCTTATGGCTACACCTTC,CASTLSSAAPYGYTF
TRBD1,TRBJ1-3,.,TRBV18,TGTGCCAGCTCACCACCCCAGGGGGCTTTTGGAAACACCATATATTTT,CASSPPQGAFGNTIYF
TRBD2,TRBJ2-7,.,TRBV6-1,TGTGCCAGCAGTGAAAAACTAGCGGGGAGCTACGAGCAGTACTTC,CASSEKLAGSYEQYF
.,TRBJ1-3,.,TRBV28,TGTGCCAGCACCAGAGACAGTCGCGGAAACACCATATATTTT,CASTRDSRGNTIYF
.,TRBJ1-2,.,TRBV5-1,TGCGCCAGCAGCTTTGGGGACTTTTCAACTATGGGCTACACCTTC,CASSFGDFSTMGYTF
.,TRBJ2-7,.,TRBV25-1,TGTGCCAGCAGAAGGGAGGGACACCTCTACGAGCAGTACTTC,CASRREGHLYEQYF
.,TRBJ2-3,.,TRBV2,TGTGCCAGCAGAGTCACCGGAACGCTTAGCACAGATACGCAGTATTTT,CASRVTGTLSTDTQYF
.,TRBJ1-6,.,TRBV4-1,TGCGCCAGCAGCCAACGGGGTGGGGGCCGAAGCGATATCTCACCCCTCCACTTT,CASSQRGGGRSDISPLHF
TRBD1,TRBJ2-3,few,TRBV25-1,TGTGCCAGCAGTCCTAGACATGGACAGGGGAATTCCACAGATACGCAGTATTTT,CASSPRHGQGNSTDTQYF
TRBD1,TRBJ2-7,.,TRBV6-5,TGTGCGCGGGACAGGAGAGTCTACGAGCAGTACTTC,CARDRRVYEQYF
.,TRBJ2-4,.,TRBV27,TGTGCCAGCAGTTTAAGAAGGGGGGGAAACATTCAGTACTTC,CASSLRRGGNIQYF
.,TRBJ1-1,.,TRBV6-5,TGTGCCAGCAGTTACGGCGGGGAGGGTACTGAAGCTTTCTTT,CASSYGGEGTEAFF
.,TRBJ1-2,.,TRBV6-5,TGTGCCAGCAGTTACAATGGGGGGGTCTATGGCTACACCTTC,CASSYNGGVYGYTF
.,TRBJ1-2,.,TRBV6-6,TGTGCCAGCAGCACAAGAGACTATGGCTACACCTTC,CASSTRDYGYTF
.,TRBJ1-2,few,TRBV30,TGTGCCTGGGTCCTGGACCAGGGAGGCTACACCTTC,CAWVLDQGGYTF
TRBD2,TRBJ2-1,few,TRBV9,TGTGCCAGCAGCGTAGCTACGACGGGGGGGCAGGCGTTCTTC,CASSVATTGGQAFF
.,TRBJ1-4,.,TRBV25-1,TGTGCCAGCAGTGAATATAGCGGGTACCCGAGGAAACTGTTTTTT,CASSEYSGYPRKLFF
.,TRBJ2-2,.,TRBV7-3,TGTGCCAGCAGCCCCCAGATCGGGAACACCGGGGAGCTGTTTTTT,CASSPQIGNTGELFF
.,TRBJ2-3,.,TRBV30,TGTGCCTGGAGTGTATCCAAAACGACAGATACGCAGTATTTT,CAWSVSKTTDTQYF
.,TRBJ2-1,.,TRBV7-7,TGTGCCAGCAGCCCCCGGGCAGGCAGCTCCTACAATGAGCAGTTCTTC,CASSPRAGSSYNEQFF
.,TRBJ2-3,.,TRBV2,TGTGCCAGCAGTAGGAGCGATACGCAGTATTTT,CASSRSDTQYF
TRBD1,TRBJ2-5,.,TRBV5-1,TGCGCCAGCAGCCCCTCGGGACAGCCGTACCAAGAGACCCAGTACTTC,CASSPSGQPYQETQYF
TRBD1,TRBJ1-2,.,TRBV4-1,TGCGCCAGCAGCCAACCGACAGGGTCTAACTATGGCTACACCTTC,CASSQPTGSNYGYTF
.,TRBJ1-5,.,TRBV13,TGTGCCAGCAGCTTAGGCCGGGGGGCTAATCAGCCCCAGCATTTT,CASSLGRGANQPQHF
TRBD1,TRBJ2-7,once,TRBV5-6,TGTGCCAGCAGGACAGGGTGGTCCGAGCAGTACTTC,CASRTGWSEQYF
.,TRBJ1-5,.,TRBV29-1,TGCAGAGTGACTACAGGGTGCTTAGGACAGCCCCAGCATTTT,CRVTTGCLGQPQHF
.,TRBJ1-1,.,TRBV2,TGTGCCAGCGGAAGGGAGACAGGAGACACTGAAGCTTTCTTT,CASGRETGDTEAFF
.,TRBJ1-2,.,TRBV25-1,TGTGCCAGCAGTGTCAGAGGAGGGGCAGCTGGCTACACCTTC,CASSVRGGAAGYTF
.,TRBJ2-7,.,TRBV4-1,TGCGCCAGCAGCCGATGGGCTGAGAACGGACCTTCCTACGAGCAGTACTTC,CASSRWAENGPSYEQYF
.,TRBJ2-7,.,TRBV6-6,TGTGCCAGCAGGCCAGACTCCTACGAGCAGTACTTC,CASRPDSYEQYF
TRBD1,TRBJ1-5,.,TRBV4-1,TGCGCCAGCAGCCAAGATCAGGACAGGGGCAATCAGCCCCAGCATTTT,CASSQDQDRGNQPQHF
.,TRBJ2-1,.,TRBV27,TGTGCCAGCAGTTTGGACCTTTACAATGAGCAGTTCTTC,CASSLDLYNEQFF
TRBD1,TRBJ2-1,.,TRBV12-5,TGTGCTAGTGGTTCTACGGGGACAGGGGTGGACAATGAGCAGTTCTTC,CASGSTGTGVDNEQFF
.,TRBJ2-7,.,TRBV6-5,TGTGCCAGCTCCTCCGCGGGCACCTACGAGCAGTACTTC,CASSSAGTYEQYF
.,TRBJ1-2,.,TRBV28,TGTGCCAGCAGTTTTGGGGTTTATGGCTACACCTTC,CASSFGVYGYTF
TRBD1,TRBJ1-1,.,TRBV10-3,TGTGCCATCAGTGTGGTGGGACAGACTGAAGCTTTCTTT,CAISVVGQTEAFF
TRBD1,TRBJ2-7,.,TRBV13,TGTGCCAGCAGCCTCCGGGACAGCCTATACGAGCAGTACTTC,CASSLRDSLYEQYF
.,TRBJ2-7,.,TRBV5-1,TGCGCCAGCAGCTGGGGAACAGGTTACGAGCAGTACTTC,CASSWGTGYEQYF
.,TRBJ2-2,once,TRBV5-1,TGCGCCAGCAGCTTGGGCCCCGGACAGAACACCGGGGAGCTGTTTTTT,CASSLGPGQNTGELFF
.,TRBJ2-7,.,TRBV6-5,TGTGCCAGCAGTTATGAGAGGGGAAACTACGAGCAGTACTTC,CASSYERGNYEQYF
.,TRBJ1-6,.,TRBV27,TGTGCCAGCAGCCGGGAGATTATAACCGATTCACCCCTCCACTTT,CASSREIITDSPLHF